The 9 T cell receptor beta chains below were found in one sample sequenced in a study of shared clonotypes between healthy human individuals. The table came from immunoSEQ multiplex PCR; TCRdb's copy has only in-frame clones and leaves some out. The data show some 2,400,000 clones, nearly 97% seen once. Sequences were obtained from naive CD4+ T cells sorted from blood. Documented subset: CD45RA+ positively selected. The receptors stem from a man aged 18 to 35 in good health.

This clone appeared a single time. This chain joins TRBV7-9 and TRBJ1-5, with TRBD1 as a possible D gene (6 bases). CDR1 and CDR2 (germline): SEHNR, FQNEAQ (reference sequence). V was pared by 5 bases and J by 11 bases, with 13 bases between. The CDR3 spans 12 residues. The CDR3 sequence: CASSRGGPAQHF. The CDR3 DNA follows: TGTGCCAGCAGCCGAGGGGGACCGGCCCAGCATTTT.

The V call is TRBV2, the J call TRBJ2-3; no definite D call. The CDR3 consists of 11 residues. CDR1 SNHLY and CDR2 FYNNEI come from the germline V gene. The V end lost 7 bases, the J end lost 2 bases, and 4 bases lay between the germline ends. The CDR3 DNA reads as TGTGCCAGCACAACCACAGATACGCAGTATTTT. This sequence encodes CASTTTDTQYF. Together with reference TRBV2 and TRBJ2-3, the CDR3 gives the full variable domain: EPEVTQTPSHQVTQMGQEVILRCVPISNHLYFYWYRQILGQKVEFLVSFYNNEISEKSEIFDDQFSVERPDGSNFTLKIRSTKLEDSAMYFCASTTTDTQYFGPGTRLTVL.

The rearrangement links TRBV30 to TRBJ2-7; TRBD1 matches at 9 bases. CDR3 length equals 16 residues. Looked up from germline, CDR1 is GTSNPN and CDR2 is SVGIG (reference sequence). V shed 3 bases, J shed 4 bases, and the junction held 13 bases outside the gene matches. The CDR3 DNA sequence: TGTGCCTGGAGCGGTATGACAGGGGGAGGTGTATACGAGCAGTACTTC. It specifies CAWSGMTGGGVYEQYF.

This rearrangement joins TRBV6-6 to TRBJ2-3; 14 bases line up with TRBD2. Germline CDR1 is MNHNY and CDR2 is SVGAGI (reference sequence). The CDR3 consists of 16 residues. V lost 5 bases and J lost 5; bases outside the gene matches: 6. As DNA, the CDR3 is TGTGCCAGCAGTCCGCCGGGACTAGCGGGGGAAGATACGCAGTATTTT. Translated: CASSPPGLAGEDTQYF.

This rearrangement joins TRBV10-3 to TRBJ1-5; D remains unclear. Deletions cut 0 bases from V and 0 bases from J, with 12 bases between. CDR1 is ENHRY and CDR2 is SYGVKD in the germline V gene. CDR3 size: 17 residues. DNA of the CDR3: TGTGCCATCAGTGAGTCACGGGCGGATTATAGCAATCAGCCCCAGCATTTT. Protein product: CAISESRADYSNQPQHF.

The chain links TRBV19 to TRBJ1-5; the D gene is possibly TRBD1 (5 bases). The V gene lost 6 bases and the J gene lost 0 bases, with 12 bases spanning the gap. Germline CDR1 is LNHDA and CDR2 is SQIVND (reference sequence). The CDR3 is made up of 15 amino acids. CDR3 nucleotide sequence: TGTGCCAGTAGAGAGACAGTTAATAGCAATCAGCCCCAGCATTTT. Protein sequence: CASRETVNSNQPQHF.

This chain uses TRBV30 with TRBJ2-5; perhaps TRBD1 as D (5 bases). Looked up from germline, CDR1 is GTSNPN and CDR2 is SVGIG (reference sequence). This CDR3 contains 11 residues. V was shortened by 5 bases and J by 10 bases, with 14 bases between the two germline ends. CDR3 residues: CAWGDSHHQYF. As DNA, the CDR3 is TGTGCCTGGGGTGACAGTCATCACCAGTACTTC. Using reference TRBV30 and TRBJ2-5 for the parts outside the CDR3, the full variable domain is SQTIHQWPATLVQPVGSPLSLECTVEGTSNPNLYWYRQAAGRGLQLLFYSVGIGQISSEVPQNLSASRPQDRQFILSSKKLLLSDSGFYLCAWGDSHHQYFGPGTRLLVL.

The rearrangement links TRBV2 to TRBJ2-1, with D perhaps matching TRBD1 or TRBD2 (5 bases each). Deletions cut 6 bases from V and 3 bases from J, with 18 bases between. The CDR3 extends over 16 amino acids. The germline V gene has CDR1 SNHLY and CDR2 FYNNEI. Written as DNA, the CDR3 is TGTGCCAGCAGGCAGTGGAGAGGGGTGAACTACAATGAGCAGTTCTTC. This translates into CASRQWRGVNYNEQFF.

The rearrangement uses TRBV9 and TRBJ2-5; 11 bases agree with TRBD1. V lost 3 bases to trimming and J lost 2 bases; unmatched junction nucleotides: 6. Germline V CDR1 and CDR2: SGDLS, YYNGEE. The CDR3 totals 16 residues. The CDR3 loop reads CASSARTGGRQETQYF. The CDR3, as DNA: TGTGCCAGCAGCGCGAGGACAGGGGGCAGGCAAGAGACCCAGTACTTC.